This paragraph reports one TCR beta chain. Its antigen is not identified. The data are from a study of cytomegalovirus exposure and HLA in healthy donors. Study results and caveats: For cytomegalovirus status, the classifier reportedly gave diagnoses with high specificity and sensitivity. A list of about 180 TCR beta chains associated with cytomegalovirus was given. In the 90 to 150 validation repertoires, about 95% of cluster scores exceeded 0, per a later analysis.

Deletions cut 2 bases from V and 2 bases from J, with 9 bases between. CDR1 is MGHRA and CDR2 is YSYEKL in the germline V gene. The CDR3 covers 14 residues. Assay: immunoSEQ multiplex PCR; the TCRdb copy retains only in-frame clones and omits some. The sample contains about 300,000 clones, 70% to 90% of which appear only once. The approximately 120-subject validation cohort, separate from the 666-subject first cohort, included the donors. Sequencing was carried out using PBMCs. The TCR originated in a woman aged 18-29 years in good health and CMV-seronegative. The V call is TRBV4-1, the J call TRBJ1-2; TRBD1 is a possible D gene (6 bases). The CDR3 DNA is TGCGCCAGCAGCCAACCCACAGGGAACTATGGCTACACCTTC. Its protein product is CASSQPTGNYGYTF.